The 10 T cell receptor beta chains below come from one sample, sequenced in a study of blood T cell repertoires in COVID-19 (dated by TCRdb to the early 2020s). The method behind the library was the immunoSEQ multiplex PCR assay. Here the immuneACCESS table is served through TCRdb, limited to in-frame sequences with V and J called. Missing clones are a known gap in these copies; in checked studies unresolved V genes cover under half, and the rest lacks a known reason. This sample comprises hundreds of thousands of clones, around 90% of them detected only once. Jointly, the top ten make up approximately 2% of the sample. What was sequenced was PBMCs or T cells enriched from blood (not recorded which). Every receptor here comes from a woman aged 55-70 years in a cohort exposed to, infected with or recovered from COVID-19 (not recorded which).

V is TRBV28 and J is TRBJ1-1; D is unresolved. This CDR3 is built from 15 residues. Trimming took off 3 bases at V and 4 bases at J, with 15 bases between the two ends. CDR1 is MDHEN, CDR2 SYDVKM, per germline. Here the CDR3 reads CASSFSRAGGTEAFF. CDR3 coding DNA: TGTGCCAGCAGTTTCAGTCGCGCGGGAGGCACTGAAGCTTTCTTT.

The chain recombines TRBV9 with TRBJ2-1, with TRBD2 matching over 11 bases. The CDR3 spans 23 residues. V lost 4 bases, J lost 4 bases, and 28 bases stayed unmatched. Germline V gene sequence: CDR1 SGDLS, CDR2 YYNGEE. CDR3 in DNA: TGTGCCAGCAGCCCCCCAGGGGAGGGTGGGACTAGCGGACTATCACTCCTATACAATGAGCAGTTCTTC. Protein: CASSPPGEGGTSGLSLLYNEQFF.

The V call is TRBV4-1, the J call TRBJ1-4; the match to TRBD1 covers 11 bases. The V gene end was trimmed by 4 bases and the J gene end by 3 bases; junction bases not matched to a gene: 10. CDR3 length: 18 residues. Germline V lookup: CDR1 MGHRA, CDR2 YSYEKL. CDR3 protein: CASSPGTGGPVANEKLFF. In DNA, the CDR3 is TGCGCCAGCAGCCCCGGGACAGGGGGACCGGTGGCTAATGAAAAACTGTTTTTT.

This chain connects TRBV19 to TRBJ2-7; 10 bases fit TRBD1. The CDR3 runs to 14 residues. The germline CDR1 and CDR2 sequences are LNHDA and SQIVND (reference sequence). V was pared by 3 bases and J by 5 bases, with 4 bases of the junction left unmatched. The CDR3 protein is CASSMPGQGHEQYF. Written as DNA, the CDR3 is TGTGCCAGTAGTATGCCGGGACAGGGGCACGAGCAGTACTTC.

The CDR3 reads CASRGLAGAYEQYF. CDR3 bases: TGTGCCAGCAGGGGACTAGCGGGGGCCTACGAGCAGTACTTC. V gene TRBV6-5 combines with J gene TRBJ2-7; 14 bases line up with TRBD2. Looked up from germline, CDR1 is MNHEY and CDR2 is SVGAGI. V was clipped by 6 bases and J by 2 bases; unmatched bases: 0. This CDR3 is 14 amino acids long.

The count of this clone is one. This chain uses TRBV14 with TRBJ2-7, with a tentative D call TRBD1 (5 bases). V lost 4 bases and J lost 6, with 13 bases in between. This CDR3 spans 13 amino acids. Germline CDR1 is SGHDN and CDR2 is FVKESK. The DNA of the CDR3 is TGTGCCAGCAGCCTCCTGCAGGGAAGCGAGCAGTACTTC. Its protein is CASSLLQGSEQYF.

The gene calls are TRBV5-1 and TRBJ2-2; no firm D call. Germline CDR1 SGHRS, CDR2 YFSETQ. The ends were cut back, 0 bases at V and 6 bases at J, with 12 bases in the middle. This CDR3 has 15 amino acids. The CDR3 coding sequence is TGCGCCAGCAGCTTGGGGTCCTATCTTGCCGGGGAGCTGTTTTTT. Translation: CASSLGSYLAGELFF.

The genes are TRBV6-4 and TRBJ2-1, with 7 bases identical to TRBD2. J was trimmed by 7 bases and V by 3 bases; bases with no gene match: 9. CDR3 size: 15 residues. CDR1 is MRHNA, CDR2 SNTAGT, per germline. The CDR3 DNA sequence: TGTGCCAGCAGTGAGGATCCTAGCGGCATAAATGAGCAGTTCTTC. Protein: CASSEDPSGINEQFF.

The chain combines TRBV29-1 with TRBJ2-7, with 8 bases that match TRBD2. The V and J ends lost 3 bases and 5 bases, in that order; junction bases with no gene match: 6. The CDR3 spans 13 residues. Germline V gives CDR1 SQVTM, CDR2 ANQGSEA. The DNA of the CDR3 is TGCAGCGTTGACGGCAGCGGGAGCGACGAGCAGTACTTC. It translates to CSVDGSGSDEQYF.

J is TRBJ1-1 and V is TRBV19, with 7 nucleotides matching TRBD1. The CDR3 loop spans 14 amino acids. V trimming: 2 bases; J trimming: 2 bases; junction bases outside the gene matches: 2. CDR1 and CDR2 from the germline V gene are LNHDA and SQIVND (reference sequence). CDR3 sequence: CASSIQGDNTEAFF. CDR3 nucleotide sequence: TGTGCCAGTAGTATACAGGGGGACAACACTGAAGCTTTCTTT.